One sample yielded the 10 T cell receptor beta chains listed below, sequenced in a study of T-cell reconstitution after alpha-beta-depleted transplantation in children. TCRbeta library construction was performed incorporating unique molecular identifiers. TCRdb reprocessed the PCR reads with MiXCR, giving one entry per CDR3 protein. The sample lists approximately 400,000 distinct CDR3 sequences; approximately 11% were seen once. The sample in question was PBMCs from the stem cell graft donor, obtained from the stem cell graft. Every receptor here comes from a human donor who donated a stem cell graft to a child with acute myeloid leukemia.

The chain combines TRBV12-5 with TRBJ2-3; a weak D match, TRBD1 (6 bases). Germline V CDR1 and CDR2: LGHNT, FRNRAP. V was shortened by 0 bases and J by 0 bases, with 10 bases between the two germline ends. The CDR3 has 16 amino acids. For the CDR3, the DNA is TGTGCTAGTGGTTTGGTAAAGGACAGTAGCACAGATACGCAGTATTTT. This translates into CASGLVKDSSTDTQYF.

Comments on this clonotype: One end of the junction fails to match germline, which may point to a read error. The chain couples TRBV3-1 to TRBJ2-5, with unresolved D. Germline lookup yields CDR1 LGHDT and CDR2 YNNKEL (reference sequence). The CDR3 length is 15 residues. CDR3 loop: CATSQDSNSVKTQYF. CDR3 sequence (DNA): TGTGCCACCAGCCAAGATAGTAACAGCGTTAAGACCCAGTACTTC.

This clonotype was seen more than once but under ten times. V gene TRBV10-1 combines with J gene TRBJ2-3; D gene uncertain. Germline V CDR1 and CDR2: WNHNN, SYGVQD (reference sequence). CDR3 size: 14 residues. Trimming took 3 bases from V and 5 from J, leaving 12 bases between them. Written as DNA, the CDR3 is TGCGCCAGCAGTGATAACGCTCCGGGAGATACGCAGTATTTT. Translated: CASSDNAPGDTQYF.

This clonotype appeared many times. The V call is TRBV7-2, the J call TRBJ1-5; 9 nucleotides line up with TRBD1. CDR1 and CDR2 from the germline V gene are SGHTA and FQGNSA. There are 14 residues in the CDR3. The V segment lost 2 bases and the J segment 5 bases; nucleotides outside the gene matches: 1. CDR3 nucleotides: TGTGCCAGCAGCTTAACAGGGGGCTATCAGCCCCAGCATTTT. Translating it yields CASSLTGGYQPQHF.

This clonotype has just a few counts. V and J are TRBV6-5 and TRBJ2-2; 7 nucleotides line up with TRBD1. CDR3 length: 14 amino acids. CDR1 is MNHEY, CDR2 SVGAGI, per germline. J gave up 0 bases and V 7 bases, and 2 bases lay outside the gene matches. This CDR3 is CASKQGTNTGELFF. CDR3 in DNA: TGTGCCAGCAAACAGGGGACGAACACCGGGGAGCTGTTTTTT.

This clonotype was picked up a small number of times. CDR3 region: CASSGDRYQPQHF. In nucleotides, the CDR3 is TGCGCCAGCAGCGGAGACAGGTATCAGCCCCAGCATTTT. The rearrangement uses TRBV4-1 and TRBJ1-5; D possibly corresponds to TRBD1 (6 bases). V was shortened by 5 bases and J by 5 bases, with 10 bases between the two germline ends. Germline V gene data show CDR1 as MGHRA and CDR2 as YSYEKL. The CDR3 consists of 13 residues.

This clonotype has only a few counts. The rearrangement uses TRBV6-5 and TRBJ2-1; D gene ambiguous. The germline V and J ends were trimmed by 0 bases and 14 bases, with 17 bases remaining between them. This CDR3 has 14 amino acids. Germline loops: CDR1 MNHEY, CDR2 SVGAGI. The CDR3 loop reads CASSYSIQEPKKFF. The CDR3 bases are TGTGCCAGCAGTTACTCGATCCAGGAGCCCAAGAAGTTCTTC.

The V call is TRBV3-1, the J call TRBJ2-5; D uncertain. Germline-derived CDR1 and CDR2 are LGHDT and YNNKEL (reference sequence). The CDR3 runs 12 residues. V lost 2 bases and J lost 5, with 6 bases in between. The CDR3 here is CASSQMTETQYF. CDR3 nucleotides: TGTGCCAGCAGCCAAATGACGGAGACCCAGTACTTC.

The genes are TRBV11-1 and TRBJ2-3; 7 nucleotides match TRBD1. Germline V lookup: CDR1 SGHAT, CDR2 FQDESV (reference sequence). The CDR3 extends over 15 amino acids. V was clipped by 3 bases and J by 1 base; unmatched bases: 4. The CDR3 coding sequence is TGTGCCAGCAGCTTCACAGGGGACCGCACAGATACGCAGTATTTT. This encodes CASSFTGDRTDTQYF.

The genes are TRBV5-1 and TRBJ1-1; a weak D match, TRBD1 (5 bases). CDR3 length: 13 amino acids. Germline V lookup: CDR1 SGHRS, CDR2 YFSETQ. Trimming removed 1 base at V and 4 bases at J, with 8 bases between. The CDR3 loop reads CASSLMGPTEAFF. In nucleotides, the CDR3 is TGCGCCAGCAGCTTGATGGGGCCCACTGAAGCTTTCTTT.